The 30 T cell receptor beta chains below come from one sample, sequenced in a study of early T cells in non-severe SARS-CoV-2 infection. TCRdb processed the 5' RACE reads anew with MiXCR; each CDR3 protein has one entry. The table records some 66,000 distinct CDR3 sequences, roughly an eighth of them present only once. Sequencing input: whole blood. These receptors originate from an adult who was a healthcare worker with PCR-confirmed SARS-CoV-2 infection or an uninfected control (not recorded which).

The rearrangement joins TRBV5-1 to TRBJ2-7; a weak D match, TRBD2 (6 bases). Per the germline V gene, CDR1 is SGHRS and CDR2 is YFSETQ. V was cut by 0 bases and J by 1 base, with 14 bases left in between. The CDR3 consists of 16 residues. The CDR3 DNA is TGCGCCAGCAGCTTGGCCCGGGACTCCGTGTCCTACGAGCAGTACTTC. This translates into CASSLARDSVSYEQYF.

This clonotype appeared many times. V and J are TRBV5-1 and TRBJ2-1, with TRBD2 matching over 14 bases. The trim removed 4 bases at V and 5 bases at J, leaving 5 bases unmatched. This CDR3 region has 16 residues. Germline V CDR1 and CDR2: SGHRS, YFSETQ. The CDR3 is CASSPPGLAGDNEQFF. CDR3 nucleotides: TGCGCCAGCAGCCCCCCGGGACTAGCGGGGGACAATGAGCAGTTCTTC.

This clonotype was seen a few times. The CDR3: CASSQAGQRNEQFF. CDR3 nucleotide sequence: TGCGCCAGCAGCCAAGCGGGACAACGCAATGAGCAGTTCTTC. This chain joins TRBV4-1 and TRBJ2-1; perhaps TRBD1 as D (6 bases). Germline CDR1 is MGHRA and CDR2 is YSYEKL. V was clipped by 1 base and J by 6 bases, with 10 bases between them. CDR3 length: 14 residues.

The chain has TRBV2 and TRBJ1-1; a weak D match, TRBD1 (6 bases). Deletions cut 4 bases from V and 4 bases from J, with 10 bases between. Germline assignment: CDR1 SNHLY and CDR2 FYNNEI. The CDR3 loop spans 13 amino acids. The CDR3 region is CASSAGEGTEAFF. The CDR3 DNA follows: TGTGCCAGCAGTGCAGGGGAAGGCACTGAAGCTTTCTTT.

This clonotype was seen only a few times. The chain has TRBV20-1 and TRBJ1-1, with D maybe TRBD1 (6 bases). The CDR3 has 16 residues. In germline, CDR1 is DFQATT, CDR2 SNEGSKA (reference sequence). With 0 bases removed from V and 0 bases from J, the gap between germline ends came to 14 bases. The chain's CDR3 is CSARDLGDTLNTEAFF. The CDR3 region has the DNA TGCAGTGCTAGAGATTTAGGGGACACCCTGAACACTGAAGCTTTCTTT.

There are many counts of this clonotype. The V and J genes are TRBV25-1 and TRBJ1-1; 10 bases are a match to TRBD1. V was clipped by 4 bases and J by 14 bases; unmatched bases: 10. The CDR3 consists of 13 residues. From germline, CDR1 is MGHDK and CDR2 SYGVNS. CDR3 sequence (DNA): TGTGCCAGCAGTGGATACTCAGGACAGGGGGTATTCTTT. Protein sequence: CASSGYSGQGVFF.

This clonotype was found many times. The chain links TRBV28 to TRBJ2-1, with D possibly being TRBD2 (5 bases). Looked up from germline, CDR1 is MDHEN and CDR2 is SYDVKM. The CDR3 runs to 13 residues. With 9 bases removed from V and 3 bases from J, the gap between germline ends came to 12 bases. Written as DNA, the CDR3 is TGTGCCAGTAGAAAAAGCGGCTACAATGAGCAGTTCTTC. This translates into CASRKSGYNEQFF.

This clonotype turned up a few times. The chain uses TRBV4-3 and TRBJ2-7; TRBD1 matches 9 bases. In germline, CDR1 is LGHNA, CDR2 YSLEER. V lost 5 bases, J lost 4 bases, and 6 bases stayed unmatched. CDR3 length equals 14 residues. The CDR3 reads CASSTRQGVYEQYF. In DNA, the CDR3 is TGCGCCAGCAGCACCCGACAGGGGGTATACGAGCAGTACTTC.

This clonotype appeared a few times. The V call is TRBV5-4, the J call TRBJ1-5, with 7 nucleotides matching TRBD1. Germline-derived CDR1 and CDR2 are SGHNT and YYREEE (reference sequence). This CDR3 is built from 14 residues. V lost 2 bases and J lost 4; bases outside the gene matches: 3. Here the CDR3 DNA reads TGTGCCAGCAGCTTACCGGGACAGAATCAGCCCCAGCATTTT. Translated: CASSLPGQNQPQHF.

In this sample, this clonotype turned up many times. The V gene is TRBV2, the J gene TRBJ2-1; 9 bases align to TRBD1. Germline CDR1 is SNHLY and CDR2 is FYNNEI. This CDR3 region has 12 residues. Trimming took 6 bases from V and 13 from J; bases not matched to a gene: 7. The CDR3 spells CASRDRDRVQFF. In nucleotides, the CDR3 is TGTGCCAGCAGGGACCGGGACAGGGTACAGTTCTTC.

This clonotype appeared many times. The J gene is TRBJ2-5, the V gene TRBV18; tentatively, D is TRBD1 or TRBD2 (5 bases each). The CDR3 spans 16 residues. In germline, CDR1 is KGHSH, CDR2 LQKENI. Trimming stripped 0 bases from V and 4 bases from J, with 15 bases between. In DNA form, the CDR3 reads TGTGCCAGCTCACCACCGAGGGGCCACCCAGGAGAGACCCAGTACTTC. Protein product: CASSPPRGHPGETQYF.

This rearrangement joins TRBV7-2 to TRBJ1-1, with D unresolved. CDR3 length equals 14 residues. Germline V CDR1 and CDR2: SGHTA, FQGNSA. The V and J ends lost 1 base and 3 bases respectively, with 9 bases between them. The CDR3 loop is CASSLVAVYTEAFF. CDR3 sequence (DNA): TGTGCCAGCAGCTTAGTTGCAGTGTACACTGAAGCTTTCTTT.

There are many counts of this clonotype. This rearrangement joins TRBV7-2 to TRBJ2-6; D not resolved. Looked up from germline, CDR1 is SGHTA and CDR2 is FQGNSA. The CDR3 consists of 16 residues. Trimming stripped 2 bases from V and 1 base from J, with 9 bases between. Here the CDR3 DNA reads TGTGCCAGCAGCTTACCAGGCAGGTCTGGGGCCAACGTCCTGACTTTC. Its translation: CASSLPGRSGANVLTF.

The chain combines TRBV3-1 with TRBJ2-7; 9 nucleotides agree with TRBD2. Germline CDR1 and CDR2: LGHDT and YNNKEL (reference sequence). The junction had 3 bases not matched to a gene; V was cut back by 1 base and J by 2 bases. This CDR3 has 15 amino acids. The CDR3 loop reads CASSQGAGGPYEQYF. As DNA, the CDR3 is TGTGCCAGCAGCCAAGGAGCGGGAGGCCCCTACGAGCAGTACTTC.

The V gene is TRBV6-6, the J gene TRBJ2-5, with 9 bases identical to TRBD1. Trimming took 5 bases from V and 4 from J; bases not matched to a gene: 5. The CDR3 runs 14 residues. CDR1 and CDR2 (germline): MNHNY, SVGAGI (reference sequence). The CDR3, as DNA: TGTGCCAGCAGTCGGGGACAGGGCGCAGAGACCCAGTACTTC. It encodes CASSRGQGAETQYF.

This chain joins TRBV7-3 and TRBJ2-2, with D perhaps matching TRBD1 (6 bases). There are 14 residues in the CDR3. Germline-derived CDR1 and CDR2 are SGHTA and FQGTGA. V was pared by 5 bases and J by 4 bases, with 11 bases between. CDR3 sequence (DNA): TGTGCCAGCAGCCTAGACAGGTCCACCGGGGAGCTGTTTTTT. Its protein is CASSLDRSTGELFF. The full variable domain, its missing parts supplied by reference TRBV7-3 and TRBJ2-2, is GAGVSQTPSNKVTEKGKYVELRCDPISGHTALYWYRQSLGQGPEFLIYFQGTGAADDSGLPNDRFFAVRPEGSVSTLKIQRTERGDSAVYLCASSLDRSTGELFFGEGSRLTVL.

The gene calls are TRBV5-4 and TRBJ2-3; 11 bases are shared with TRBD2. With V trimmed by 3 bases and J by 4 bases, 7 bases remained unmatched. Looked up from germline, CDR1 is SGHNT and CDR2 is YYREEE (reference sequence). The CDR3 loop spans 16 amino acids. As DNA, the CDR3 is TGTGCCAGCAGCTCCTGGCTAGCGGGGGGAGCAGATACGCAGTATTTT. Amino acids: CASSSWLAGGADTQYF.

This clonotype occurred many times. The chain is built from TRBV20-1 and TRBJ2-7; 10 bases line up with TRBD1. After removal of 4 bases from V and 0 bases from J, the junction contained 3 bases not matched to a gene. From germline, CDR1 is DFQATT and CDR2 SNEGSKA (reference sequence). The CDR3 is 14 residues long. CDR3 sequence (DNA): TGCAGTGCTAAGGGACAGGGGTTCTCCTACGAGCAGTACTTC. Its protein is CSAKGQGFSYEQYF.

This clonotype was seen a few times. The chain uses TRBV5-5 and TRBJ1-6; D is unresolved. The CDR3 runs to 15 residues. V lost 0 bases to trimming and J lost 0 bases, with 4 bases between them. Germline CDR1 and CDR2: SGHKS and YYEKEE (reference sequence). The CDR3 sequence is CASSLVSSYNSPLHF. CDR3 sequence (DNA): TGTGCCAGCAGCTTGGTGAGCTCCTATAATTCACCCCTCCACTTT.

A few counts support this clonotype. V gene TRBV29-1 combines with J gene TRBJ2-5; D may be TRBD1 or TRBD2 (5 bases each). This CDR3 has 13 residues. V lost 5 bases and J lost 2, with 12 bases in between. Germline V lookup: CDR1 SQVTM, CDR2 ANQGSEA. CDR3 amino acids: CSVKRGFQETQYF. Here the CDR3 DNA reads TGCAGCGTTAAACGGGGCTTTCAAGAGACCCAGTACTTC.

The gene calls are TRBV2 and TRBJ2-3, with a weak D call TRBD1 (6 bases). Looked up from germline, CDR1 is SNHLY and CDR2 is FYNNEI. The ends were cut back, 11 bases at V and 2 bases at J, with 17 bases in the middle. CDR3 length: 14 residues. The CDR3 loop reads CAGSDRRNTDTQYF. The CDR3 DNA is TGTGCCGGTTCAGACAGGAGGAACACAGATACGCAGTATTTT.

This clonotype showed up just a few times. This chain uses TRBV18 with TRBJ2-3; D is ambiguous. From germline, CDR1 is KGHSH and CDR2 LQKENI. Trimming shortened V by 1 base and J by 6 bases, and 2 bases separated the two germline ends. There are 11 residues in the CDR3. The CDR3 coding sequence is TGTGCCAGCTCACCACGTGATACGCAGTATTTT. Its protein product is CASSPRDTQYF.

Many counts were recorded for this clonotype. This chain joins TRBV12-3 or TRBV12-4 and TRBJ2-7, with D possibly being TRBD1 or TRBD2 (5 bases each). V was cut by 6 bases and J by 6 bases, with 18 bases left in between. This CDR3 contains 14 residues. The CDR3 bases are TGTGCCAGCAGCCTATCCCATCGGGGCGGCGAGCAGTACTTC. It codes for CASSLSHRGGEQYF.

The rearrangement joins TRBV6-4 to TRBJ2-5, with unresolved D. The CDR3 covers 11 residues. V was pared by 9 bases and J by 3 bases, with 8 bases between. Germline CDR1 is MRHNA and CDR2 is SNTAGT. CDR3 sequence: CARLLKETQYF. The CDR3 DNA sequence: TGTGCCAGACTCCTAAAAGAGACCCAGTACTTC.

The table lists this clonotype with many counts. The chain employs TRBV2 and TRBJ2-3; a possible D gene is TRBD2 (6 bases). The CDR3 is 14 amino acids. CDR1 is SNHLY and CDR2 is FYNNEI in the germline V gene. The V end was cut by 3 bases, the J end by 4 bases, with 11 bases between. CDR3 nucleotide sequence: TGTGCCAGCAGTGACCGGGGGATCGCAGATACGCAGTATTTT. It yields the protein CASSDRGIADTQYF.

This clonotype has just one count. The chain has TRBV4-2 and TRBJ1-3; D ambiguous. Per germline, CDR1 LGHNA and CDR2 YNFKEQ. The CDR3 extends over 16 amino acids. Trimming cost V 4 bases and J 0 bases, with 13 bases left between them. This chain's CDR3 is CASSPSWGSSGNTIYF. Written as DNA, the CDR3 is TGTGCCAGCAGCCCGTCCTGGGGTAGCTCTGGAAACACCATATATTTT.

J is TRBJ1-2 and V is TRBV29-1; D gene unclear. The germline V and J ends were trimmed by 3 bases and 4 bases, with 9 bases remaining between them. CDR1 is SQVTM and CDR2 is ANQGSEA in the germline V gene. This CDR3 comprises 12 residues. This chain's CDR3 is CSVEERGYGYTF. The CDR3 region has the DNA TGCAGCGTTGAGGAAAGAGGCTATGGCTACACCTTC.

This rearrangement joins TRBV6-1 to TRBJ2-7, with 10 bases that match TRBD2. Germline trimming cut 2 bases from V and 3 bases from J; bases unmatched to any gene: 10. CDR1 MNHNS and CDR2 SASEGT come from the germline V gene. The CDR3 totals 17 residues. CDR3 amino acids: CASSEPFQRGGGYEQYF. CDR3 nucleotides: TGTGCCAGCAGTGAACCCTTTCAGCGGGGGGGAGGCTACGAGCAGTACTTC.

This clonotype has more than one count but fewer than ten. The chain employs TRBV7-2 and TRBJ2-7, with 13 bases lining up with TRBD2. Germline V CDR1 and CDR2: SGHTA, FQGNSA. The CDR3 length is 15 residues. The ends lost 4 bases at V and 5 bases at J; junction bases unmatched: 5. CDR3 residues: CASSWTSGSGDEQYF. In DNA, the CDR3 is TGTGCCAGCAGCTGGACTAGCGGGAGTGGGGACGAGCAGTACTTC.

This chain connects TRBV5-1 to TRBJ2-5; maybe TRBD1 (5 bases). This CDR3 has 14 residues. Germline loops: CDR1 SGHRS, CDR2 YFSETQ. Trimming shortened V by 1 base and J by 2 bases, and 9 bases separated the two germline ends. The CDR3 loop is CASSLMTDQETQYF. The CDR3, as DNA: TGCGCCAGCAGCTTGATGACAGATCAAGAGACCCAGTACTTC. Full variable domain (missing parts from reference TRBV5-1 and TRBJ2-5): KAGVTQTPRYLIKTRGQQVTLSCSPISGHRSVSWYQQTPGQGLQFLFEYFSETQRNKGNFPGRFSGRQFSNSRSEMNVSTLELGDSALYLCASSLMTDQETQYFGPGTRLLVL.